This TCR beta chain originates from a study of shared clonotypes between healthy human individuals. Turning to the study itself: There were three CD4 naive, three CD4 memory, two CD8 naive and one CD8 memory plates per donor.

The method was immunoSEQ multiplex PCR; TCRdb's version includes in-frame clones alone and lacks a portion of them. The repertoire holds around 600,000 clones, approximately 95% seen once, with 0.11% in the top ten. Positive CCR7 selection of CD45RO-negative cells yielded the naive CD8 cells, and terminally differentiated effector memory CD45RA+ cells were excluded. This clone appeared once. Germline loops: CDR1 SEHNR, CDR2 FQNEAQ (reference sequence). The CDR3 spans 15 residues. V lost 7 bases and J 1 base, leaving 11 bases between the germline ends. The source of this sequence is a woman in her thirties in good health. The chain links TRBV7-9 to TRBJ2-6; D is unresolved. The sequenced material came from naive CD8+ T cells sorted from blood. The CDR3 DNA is TGTGCCAGCACCTTGACACCGTCTGGGGCCAACGTCCTGACTTTC. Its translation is CASTLTPSGANVLTF.